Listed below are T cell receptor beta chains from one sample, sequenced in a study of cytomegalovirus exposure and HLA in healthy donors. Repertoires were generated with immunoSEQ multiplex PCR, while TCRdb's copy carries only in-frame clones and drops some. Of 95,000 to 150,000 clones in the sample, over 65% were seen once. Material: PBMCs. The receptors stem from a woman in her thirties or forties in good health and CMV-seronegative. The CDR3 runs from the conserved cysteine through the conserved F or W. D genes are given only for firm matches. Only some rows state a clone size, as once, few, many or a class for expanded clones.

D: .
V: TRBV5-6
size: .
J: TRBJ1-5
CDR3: CASSLLRQGGNQPQHF
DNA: TGTGCCAGCAGCTTGTTGAGGCAGGGCGGCAATCAGCCCCAGCATTTT

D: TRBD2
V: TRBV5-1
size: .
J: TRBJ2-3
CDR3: CASSRLAGGSTDTQYF
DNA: TGCGCCAGCAGCCGACTAGCGGGAGGGAGCACAGATACGCAGTATTTT

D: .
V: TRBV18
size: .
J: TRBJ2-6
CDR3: CASSPPVTSSSGANVLTF
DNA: TGTGCCAGCTCACCACCGGTCACATCTAGCTCTGGGGCCAACGTCCTGACTTTC

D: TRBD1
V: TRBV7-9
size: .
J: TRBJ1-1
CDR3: CASSSTQGKTEAFF
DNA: TGTGCCAGCAGCTCTACACAGGGGAAGACTGAAGCTTTCTTT

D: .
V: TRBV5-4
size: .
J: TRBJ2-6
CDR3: CASSPHPSGANGLTF
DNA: TGTGCCAGCAGCCCCCACCCCTCTGGGGCCAACGGCCTGACTTTC

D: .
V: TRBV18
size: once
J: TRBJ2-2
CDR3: CASSPYGQGNTGELFF
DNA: TGTGCCAGCTCACCATACGGCCAGGGCAACACCGGGGAGCTGTTTTTT

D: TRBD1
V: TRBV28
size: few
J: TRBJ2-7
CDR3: CASSYGQGQNF
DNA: TGTGCCAGCAGTTATGGACAGGGGCAAAACTTC

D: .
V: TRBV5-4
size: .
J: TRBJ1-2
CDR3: CASSLAPMGVKAGDYGYTF
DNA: TGTGCCAGCAGCTTGGCACCTATGGGAGTAAAGGCGGGCGACTATGGCTACACCTTC

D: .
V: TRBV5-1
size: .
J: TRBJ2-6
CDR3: CASSLQVSGANGLTF
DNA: TGCGCCAGCAGCTTGCAGGTGTCTGGGGCCAACGGCCTGACTTTC

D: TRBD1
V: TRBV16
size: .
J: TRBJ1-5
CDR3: CASSTHTGQTYSNQPQHF
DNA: TGTGCCAGCAGCACCCATACGGGACAGACCTATAGCAATCAGCCCCAGCATTTT

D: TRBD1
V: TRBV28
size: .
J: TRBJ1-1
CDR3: CASSPYPLGQGSTEAFF
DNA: TGTGCCAGCAGTCCCTATCCCTTGGGACAGGGGAGTACTGAAGCTTTCTTT

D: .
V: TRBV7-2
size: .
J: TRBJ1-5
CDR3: CASSSPRGGRHNQPQHF
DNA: TGTGCCAGCAGCTCCCCCCGGGGAGGGCGGCACAATCAGCCCCAGCATTTT

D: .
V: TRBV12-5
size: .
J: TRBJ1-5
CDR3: CASGFYRQGTYSNQPQHF
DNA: TGTGCTAGTGGTTTCTACCGGCAGGGGACGTATAGCAATCAGCCCCAGCATTTT

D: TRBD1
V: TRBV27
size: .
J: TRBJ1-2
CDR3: CASSLGQGNLYGYTF
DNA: TGTGCCAGCAGTCTGGGACAGGGGAACCTCTATGGCTACACCTTC

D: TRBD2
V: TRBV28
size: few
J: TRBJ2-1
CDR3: CASSLLGLANNEQFF
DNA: TGTGCCAGCAGTCTCCTGGGACTAGCGAACAATGAGCAGTTCTTC

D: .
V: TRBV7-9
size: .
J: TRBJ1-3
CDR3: CASSLGGSGNTIYF
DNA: TGTGCCAGCAGCTTGGGGGGTTCTGGAAACACCATATATTTT

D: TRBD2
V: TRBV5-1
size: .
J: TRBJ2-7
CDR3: CASSLSPGTSYEQYF
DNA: TGCGCCAGCAGCTTGTCCCCAGGGACTAGTTACGAGCAGTACTTC

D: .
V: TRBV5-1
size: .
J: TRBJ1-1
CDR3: CASSFSTGQGEAFF
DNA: TGCGCCAGCAGCTTTTCAACTGGTCAGGGGGAAGCTTTCTTT

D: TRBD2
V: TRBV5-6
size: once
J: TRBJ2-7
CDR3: CASSFNGRPFENDEQYF
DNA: TGTGCCAGCAGCTTTAACGGGAGGCCCTTTGAGAACGACGAGCAGTACTTC

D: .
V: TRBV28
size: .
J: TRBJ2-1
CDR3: CASSFPPFGNEQFF
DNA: TGTGCCAGCAGTTTCCCCCCCTTCGGGAATGAGCAGTTCTTC

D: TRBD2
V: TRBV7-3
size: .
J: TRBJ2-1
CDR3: CASSSSGEQFF
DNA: TGTGCCAGCAGCTCTAGCGGAGAGCAGTTCTTC

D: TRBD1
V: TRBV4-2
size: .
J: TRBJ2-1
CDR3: CASSQGAGQGYNEQFF
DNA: TGTGCCAGCAGCCAAGGGGCCGGACAGGGGTACAATGAGCAGTTCTTC

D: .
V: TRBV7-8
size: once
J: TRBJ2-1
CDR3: CASSTSIRRGPLQSHEQFF
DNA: TGTGCCAGCAGCACATCGATACGGAGGGGGCCCCTTCAATCGCACGAGCAGTTCTTC

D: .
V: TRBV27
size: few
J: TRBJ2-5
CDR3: CASSLSGAGETQYF
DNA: TGTGCCAGCAGTTTATCAGGGGCGGGGGAGACCCAGTACTTC

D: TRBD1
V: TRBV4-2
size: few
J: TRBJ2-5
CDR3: CASSQGRQGAPIQETQYF
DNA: TGTGCCAGCAGCCAAGGGCGGCAGGGGGCGCCTATACAAGAGACCCAGTACTTC

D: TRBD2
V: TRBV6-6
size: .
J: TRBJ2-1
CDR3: CASSSGNANEQFF
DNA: TGTGCCAGCAGCAGCGGGAATGCCAATGAGCAGTTCTTC

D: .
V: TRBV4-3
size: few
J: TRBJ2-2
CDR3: CASSHGQNTGELFF
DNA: TGCGCCAGCAGCCACGGACAGAACACCGGGGAGCTGTTTTTT

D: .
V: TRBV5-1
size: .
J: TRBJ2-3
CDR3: CASSWGLPTWGTADTQYF
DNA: TGCGCCAGCAGTTGGGGCCTACCCACTTGGGGGACTGCAGATACGCAGTATTTT

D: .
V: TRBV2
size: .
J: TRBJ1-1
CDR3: CASIPEQGVWTEAFF
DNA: TGTGCCAGCATCCCGGAACAGGGAGTGTGGACTGAAGCTTTCTTT

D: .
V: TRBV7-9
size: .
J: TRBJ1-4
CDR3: CSSSFDLADNEKLFF
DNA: TGTTCCAGCAGCTTTGACCTGGCGGATAATGAAAAACTGTTTTTT

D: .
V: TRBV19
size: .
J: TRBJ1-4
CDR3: CASRGFLGDEKLFF
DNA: TGTGCCAGTCGAGGTTTTCTAGGGGATGAAAAACTGTTTTTT

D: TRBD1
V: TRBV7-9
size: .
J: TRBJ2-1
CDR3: CASSQRTGPNEQFF
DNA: TGTGCCAGCAGCCAGAGGACAGGGCCCAATGAGCAGTTCTTC

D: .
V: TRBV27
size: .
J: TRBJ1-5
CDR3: CASSFGGSSNQPQHF
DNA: TGTGCCAGCAGTTTCGGCGGGTCGAGCAATCAGCCCCAGCATTTT

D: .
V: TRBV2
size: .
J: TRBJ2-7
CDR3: CASSMGLIQEEQYF
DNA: TGTGCCAGCAGCATGGGACTTATTCAGGAAGAGCAGTACTTC

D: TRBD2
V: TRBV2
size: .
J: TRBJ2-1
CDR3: CASSVGGSNHNEQFF
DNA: TGTGCCAGCAGTGTTGGCGGGAGTAACCACAATGAGCAGTTCTTC

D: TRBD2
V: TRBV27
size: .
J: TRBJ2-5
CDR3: CATKSSGLPKETQYF
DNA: TGTGCCACCAAATCCTCGGGACTACCGAAAGAGACCCAGTACTTC

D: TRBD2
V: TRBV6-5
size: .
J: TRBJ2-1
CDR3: CASSYNGGSSFYEQFF
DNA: TGTGCCAGCAGTTATAACGGCGGGAGCTCTTTCTATGAGCAGTTCTTC

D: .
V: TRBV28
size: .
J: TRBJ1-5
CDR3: CASSPIGATGGHQPQHF
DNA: TGTGCCAGCAGCCCAATTGGTGCCACCGGTGGGCATCAGCCCCAGCATTTT

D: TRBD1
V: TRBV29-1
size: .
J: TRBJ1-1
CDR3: CSVEGGTAHTEAFF
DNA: TGCAGCGTTGAAGGGGGGACAGCCCACACTGAAGCTTTCTTT

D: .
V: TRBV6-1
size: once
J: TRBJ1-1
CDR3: CASSLAGHLAEAFF
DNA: TGTGCCAGCAGTTTAGCCGGACACCTCGCTGAAGCTTTCTTT

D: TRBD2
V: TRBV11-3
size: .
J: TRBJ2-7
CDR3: CASSKLAGVGEQYF
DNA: TGTGCCAGCAGCAAACTAGCGGGAGTTGGGGAGCAGTACTTC

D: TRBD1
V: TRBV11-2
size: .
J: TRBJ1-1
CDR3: CASSLGQGSIEAFF
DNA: TGTGCCAGCAGCTTAGGACAGGGTTCCATTGAAGCTTTCTTT